This T cell receptor (beta chain) was observed in a study of a mutant IDH1 vaccine in newly diagnosed glioma. Overall study: Initiation of the vaccine course occurred 4-6 weeks after radiotherapy alone, or alongside temozolomide cycles. Beforehand, treatment had been radiotherapy, temozolomide, or both; the majority received both.

V gave up 6 bases and J gave up 6 bases, with 8 bases separating them. From germline, CDR1 is SGHTA and CDR2 FQGNSA. CDR3 length: 12 residues. Time point denoted: week 11, during vaccination. Every single dose of the vaccine, 300 ug of mutant IDH1 20-mer peptide, came with topical imiquimod. New WHO grade 3 or 4 astrocytomas that were IDH1-mutant and ATRX-lost occurred in the donors. About this clone: Its antigen is as yet unknown.

Study results and limitations: Pseudoprogression seemingly bore no relation to changes in top peripheral T cell clonotypes.

Some clones are missing from TCRdb's copy, which holds only in-frame ones; the method was immunoSEQ multiplex PCR. The profile shows around 26,000 clones, roughly 72% of them singletons. The genes are TRBV7-2 and TRBJ2-2; D not resolved. Source: peripheral blood mononuclear cells (PBMCs), taken from a glioma patient whose treatment included an IDH1 peptide vaccine. The receptor's source is a man younger than 35 with glioma. Some clones in this sample may be carry-over from other donors' samples. The CDR3 loop is CASRTDAGELFF. DNA for the CDR3: TGTGCCAGCAGAACAGATGCCGGGGAGCTGTTTTTT.